The table lists the clone carrying this TCR beta chain with many counts. No antigen is known for it. This sample was included in a study of response to subunit inactivated influenza vaccine. General study findings and limits: A suggestion made by the authors is that each seasonal influenza vaccination recruits few new T cells.

TCRdb reanalysed the RT-PCR reads using MiXCR and keeps one entry per CDR3 protein. Of about 520,000 distinct CDR3 sequences in the sample, 7.2% were seen once. V gave up 6 bases and J gave up 0 bases, with 12 bases separating them. CDR3 length equals 15 residues. The rearrangement links TRBV12-3 or TRBV12-4 to TRBJ2-1, with a weak D call TRBD1 (5 bases). The material sequenced was PBMCs from blood, taken around 25 months after vaccination. The receptor's source is a man between 50 and 70 years old who received an inactivated influenza vaccine. For the CDR3, the DNA is TGTGCCAGCAGCTCAGACAGTAGCTCCTACAATGAGCAGTTCTTC. This codes for CASSSDSSSYNEQFF.